The clone carrying this T cell receptor (beta chain) came up a few times. This CDR3 is 15 amino acids long. Germline V gives CDR1 LGHNA, CDR2 YSLEER. The junction had 1 base not matched to a gene; V was cut back by 3 bases and J by 0 bases. Together with a sample-barcoded 5' primer, a J-beta primer mix was included in a second PCR lasting about 7 to 11 cycles. TCRdb re-analysed the 5' RACE reads in MiXCR, keeping a single row per CDR3 protein. The data contain 450,000 to 700,000 distinct CDR3 sequences, roughly 29% of them singletons. This record belongs to a study of blood T cells in healthy people across ages.

The specimen was blood. The chain employs TRBV4-3 and TRBJ2-1; 8 bases agree with TRBD2. This sequence was found in a woman in her sixties or seventies in good health. The CDR3 bases are TGCGCCAGCAGCCACGGGGGGGCCTCCTACAATGAGCAGTTCTTC. This gives the protein CASSHGGASYNEQFF.